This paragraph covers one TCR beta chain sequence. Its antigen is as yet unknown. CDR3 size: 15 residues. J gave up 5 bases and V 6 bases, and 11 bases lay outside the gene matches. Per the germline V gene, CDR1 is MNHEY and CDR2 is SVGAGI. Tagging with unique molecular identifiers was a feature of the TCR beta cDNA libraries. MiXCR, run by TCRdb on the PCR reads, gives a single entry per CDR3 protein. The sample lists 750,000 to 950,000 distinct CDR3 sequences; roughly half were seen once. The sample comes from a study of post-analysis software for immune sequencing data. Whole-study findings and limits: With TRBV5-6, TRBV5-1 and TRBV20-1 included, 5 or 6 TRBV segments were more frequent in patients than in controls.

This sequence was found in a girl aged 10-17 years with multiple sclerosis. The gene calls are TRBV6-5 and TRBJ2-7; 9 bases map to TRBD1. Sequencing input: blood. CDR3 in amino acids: CASRPSGTGSHEQYF. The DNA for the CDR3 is TGTGCCAGCAGACCCTCCGGGACAGGGTCCCACGAGCAGTACTTC.